The sequence of this T cell receptor beta chain was determined in a study of blood T cell repertoires in COVID-19. Study-wide background: Nucleic acid was either cDNA or gDNA, and it came from T cells, B-cell-depleted T cells, or PBMCs.

Followed over time, Seattle patients had been enrolled while infection was active. Trimming shortened V by 1 base and J by 8 bases, and 20 bases separated the two germline ends. Germline V gene data show CDR1 as LNHNV and CDR2 as YYDKDF (reference sequence). The CDR3 has 17 amino acids. Original analysis: Estimation of nucleated cell counts was performed using reference gene primer amplification. Using immunoSEQ multiplex PCR, the repertoire was profiled, and TCRdb retains in-frame clones only, with some absent. For V, J and clone size, that table is used; D and trimming come from the DNA. The sample includes about 170,000 clones, approximately 90% of them seen just once. This clone appeared a single time.

The specimen sequenced was peripheral blood. This clonotype was obtained from a man aged 18 to 35 with COVID-19, enrolled during active disease. This chain joins TRBV15 and TRBJ1-4; D is uncertain. The CDR3 is CATSRAPSAGGREKLFF. The CDR3 DNA is TGTGCCACCAGCAGAGCCCCGTCGGCGGGCGGACGCGAAAAACTGTTTTTT.